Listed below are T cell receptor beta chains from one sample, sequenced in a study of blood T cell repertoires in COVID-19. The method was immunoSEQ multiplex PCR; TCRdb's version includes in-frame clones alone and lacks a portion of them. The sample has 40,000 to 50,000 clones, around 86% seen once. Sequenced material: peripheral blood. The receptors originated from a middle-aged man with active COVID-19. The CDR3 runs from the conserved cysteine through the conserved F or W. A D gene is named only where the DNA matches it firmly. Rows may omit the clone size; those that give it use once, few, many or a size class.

DNA: TGTGCCAGTAGTAGTTTCCGGGACAGACCAGATCAGCCCCAGCATTTT
CDR3: CASSSFRDRPDQPQHF
length: 16
J: TRBJ1-5
V: TRBV19
size: few
D: TRBD1

DNA: TGTGCCAGCAGCTTAGACCGGGATTCACCCCTCCACTTT
CDR3: CASSLDRDSPLHF
length: 13
J: TRBJ1-6
V: TRBV3-1/TRBV3-2
size: -
D: -

DNA: TGTGCCAGCAGTTTGGCAGTCAGCTATGGCTACACCTTC
CDR3: CASSLAVSYGYTF
length: 13
J: TRBJ1-2
V: TRBV28
size: -
D: -

DNA: TGTGCCAGCATGTTAAGGACAGGGGGGCCTGAAGCTTTCTTT
CDR3: CASMLRTGGPEAFF
length: 14
J: TRBJ1-1
V: TRBV27
size: -
D: TRBD1

DNA: TGTGCCAGCTCACCTCGACAGGGGACCTCTAAGCAGTACTTC
CDR3: CASSPRQGTSKQYF
length: 14
J: TRBJ2-7
V: TRBV18
size: -
D: TRBD1

DNA: TGCGCCAGCAGCCAAGAAGTTTCCAGGGGCGCTTACAATGAGCAGTTCTTC
CDR3: CASSQEVSRGAYNEQFF
length: 17
J: TRBJ2-1
V: TRBV4-1
size: -
D: -

DNA: TGCGCCAGCAGTAATGTAGCGGCCATAGGGGAGACCCAGTACTTC
CDR3: CASSNVAAIGETQYF
length: 15
J: TRBJ2-5
V: TRBV10-2
size: few
D: -

DNA: TGTGCCACCAGTGATTTGGGGGCCGGGGAGACCCAGTACTTC
CDR3: CATSDLGAGETQYF
length: 14
J: TRBJ2-5
V: TRBV24-1
size: -
D: -

DNA: TGTGCCAGGGGGACAGCGGACTCAGCCTACGAGCAGTACTTC
CDR3: CARGTADSAYEQYF
length: 14
J: TRBJ2-7
V: TRBV2
size: -
D: TRBD1

DNA: TGTGCCAGCAGCTTCATGGTCCTGGGAGATGAAAAACTGTTTTTT
CDR3: CASSFMVLGDEKLFF
length: 15
J: TRBJ1-4
V: TRBV7-9
size: -
D: -

DNA: TGTGCCAGCAGCAATAGCGGACTCACAGATACGCAGTATTTT
CDR3: CASSNSGLTDTQYF
length: 14
J: TRBJ2-3
V: TRBV7-6
size: once
D: -

DNA: TGTGCCAGCAGCGTGTCAGGGTCGGCTGGAAACACCATATATTTT
CDR3: CASSVSGSAGNTIYF
length: 15
J: TRBJ1-3
V: TRBV9
size: -
D: -

DNA: TGTGCCAGCAGCCCCGGGGGGGACTATGGCTACACCTTC
CDR3: CASSPGGDYGYTF
length: 13
J: TRBJ1-2
V: TRBV12-3/TRBV12-4
size: -
D: -

DNA: TGTGCCAGCAGTTACGTCCGACTCGCCTCCTACGAGCAGTACTTC
CDR3: CASSYVRLASYEQYF
length: 15
J: TRBJ2-7
V: TRBV6-6
size: -
D: -